This T cell receptor (beta chain) emerged from a study of blood T cell repertoires in COVID-19. The overall study: COVID-19 samples, acute and convalescent, were from the United States, Italy and Spain. T cells, B-cell-depleted T cells, or PBMCs provided the cDNA or gDNA that served as material.

The CDR3 runs 13 residues. Germline-derived CDR1 and CDR2 are SGHAT and FQNNGV. V was shortened by 3 bases and J by 4 bases, with 9 bases between the two germline ends. Original analysis: Nucleated cell number was recorded as an estimate derived from reference gene primer amplification. The assay was immunoSEQ multiplex PCR, and TCRdb's table has in-frame clones only and misses some. D and trimming were read from the DNA, whereas the V and J calls and clone size are those reported in that table. Among approximately 330,000 clones listed, roughly 89% were seen once. It was during active infection that Seattle patients were enrolled and then longitudinally followed.

This sequence was found in a man in his thirties or forties with COVID-19, enrolled during active disease. This rearrangement joins TRBV11-2 to TRBJ1-2, with D unresolved. The sequenced material came from peripheral blood. The CDR3 protein is CASSFGSSYGYTF. Here the CDR3 DNA reads TGTGCCAGCAGCTTCGGGAGTTCCTATGGCTACACCTTC. The whole variable domain, remainder taken from reference TRBV11-2 and TRBJ1-2, is EAGVAQSPRYKIIEKRQSVAFWCNPISGHATLYWYQQILGQGPKLLIQFQNNGVVDDSQLPKDRFSAERLKGVDSTLKIQPAKLEDSAVYLCASSFGSSYGYTFGSGTRLTVV.